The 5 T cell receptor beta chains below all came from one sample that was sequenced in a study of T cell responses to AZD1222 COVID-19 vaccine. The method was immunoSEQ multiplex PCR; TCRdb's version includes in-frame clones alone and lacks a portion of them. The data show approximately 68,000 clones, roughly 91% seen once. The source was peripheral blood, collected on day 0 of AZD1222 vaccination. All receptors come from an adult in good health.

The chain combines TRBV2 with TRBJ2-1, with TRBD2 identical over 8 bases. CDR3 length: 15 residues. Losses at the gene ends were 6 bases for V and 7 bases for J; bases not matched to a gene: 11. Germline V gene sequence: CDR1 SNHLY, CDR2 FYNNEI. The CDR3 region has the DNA TGTGCCAGCAGAAAGATGGCGGGGGGTCTAAATGAGCAGTTCTTC. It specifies CASRKMAGGLNEQFF.

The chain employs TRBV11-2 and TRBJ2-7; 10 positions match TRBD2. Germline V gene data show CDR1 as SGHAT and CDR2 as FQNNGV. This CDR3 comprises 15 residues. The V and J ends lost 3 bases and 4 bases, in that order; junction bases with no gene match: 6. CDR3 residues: CASSFTSGESYEQYF. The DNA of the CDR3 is TGTGCCAGCAGCTTTACTAGCGGGGAAAGTTACGAGCAGTACTTC.

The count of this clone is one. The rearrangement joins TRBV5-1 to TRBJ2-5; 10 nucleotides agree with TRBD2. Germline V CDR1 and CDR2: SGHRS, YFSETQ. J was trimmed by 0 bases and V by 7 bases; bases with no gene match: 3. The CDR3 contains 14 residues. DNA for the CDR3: TGCGCCAGCGGTCTAGCGGGGGACCAAGAGACCCAGTACTTC. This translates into CASGLAGDQETQYF.

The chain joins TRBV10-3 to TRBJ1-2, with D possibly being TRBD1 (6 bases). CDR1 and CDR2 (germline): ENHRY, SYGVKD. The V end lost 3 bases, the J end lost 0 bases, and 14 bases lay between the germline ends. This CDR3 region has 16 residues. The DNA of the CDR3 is TGTGCCATCAGTGAACAGGGACTGAGGACTAACTATGGCTACACCTTC. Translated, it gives CAISEQGLRTNYGYTF.

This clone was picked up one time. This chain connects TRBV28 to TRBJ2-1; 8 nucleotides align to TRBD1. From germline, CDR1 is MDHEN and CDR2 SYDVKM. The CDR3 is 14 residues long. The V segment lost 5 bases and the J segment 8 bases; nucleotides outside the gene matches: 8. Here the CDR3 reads CASSQFRGRDEQFF. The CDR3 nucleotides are TGTGCCAGCAGTCAATTCAGGGGGCGAGATGAGCAGTTCTTC. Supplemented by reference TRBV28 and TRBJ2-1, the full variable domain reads DVKVTQSSRYLVKRTGEKVFLECVQDMDHENMFWYRQDPGLGLRLIYFSYDVKMKEKGDIPEGYSVSREKKERFSLILESASTNQTSMYLCASSQFRGRDEQFFGPGTRLTVL.